The next 28 T cell receptor beta chains were all read from a single sample in a study of beta chain features in type 1 diabetes. Reverse transcription of all isolated RNA meant that expressed TCRB transcripts were sequenced. The table came from immunoSEQ multiplex PCR; TCRdb's copy has only in-frame clones and leaves some out. The profile shows 130,000 or so clones, 7% to 10% of them singletons. Sequenced sample: central memory CD4+ T cells from blood. The receptors derive from a man in his late teens or twenties in good health.

The chain couples TRBV30 to TRBJ2-7, with D possibly being TRBD2 (7 bases). Germline values: CDR1 GTSNPN, CDR2 SVGIG (reference sequence). V lost 7 bases and J lost 0, with 16 bases in between. The CDR3 consists of 14 residues. The CDR3 protein is CASNGGASSYEQYF. The CDR3 nucleotides read TGTGCCTCCAATGGGGGGGCTAGCTCCTACGAGCAGTACTTC.

The J gene is TRBJ1-6, the V gene TRBV18, with D perhaps matching TRBD1 (5 bases). The ends were cut back, 3 bases at V and 7 bases at J, with 10 bases in the middle. In germline, CDR1 is KGHSH, CDR2 LQKENI. CDR3 length: 14 residues. CDR3 amino acids: CASSPGGQNSPLHF. The CDR3 DNA reads TGTGCCAGCTCACCGGGGGGTCAGAATTCACCCCTCCACTTT.

This clone was found a few times. The V gene is TRBV13, the J gene TRBJ2-3, with a tentative D call TRBD1 (6 bases). With 6 bases removed from V and 0 bases from J, the gap between germline ends came to 16 bases. The CDR3 runs to 16 residues. CDR1 is PRHDT, CDR2 FYEKMQ, per germline (reference sequence). The CDR3, as DNA: TGTGCCAGCAGACTGGGGGCAGCATCTAGCACAGATACGCAGTATTTT. It translates to CASRLGAASSTDTQYF.

The CDR3 protein is CASTLRPAGGNEKLFF. CDR3 DNA: TGTGCCAGCACCCTCCGGCCGGCAGGGGGAAATGAAAAACTGTTTTTT. The rearrangement uses TRBV11-2 and TRBJ1-4, with TRBD1 identical over 7 bases. The CDR3 runs 16 residues. In germline, CDR1 is SGHAT, CDR2 FQNNGV. V lost 7 bases and J lost 5; bases outside the gene matches: 13.

The chain employs TRBV19 and TRBJ1-2; 7 bases fit TRBD1. The CDR3 covers 14 residues. V was clipped by 3 bases and J by 7 bases; unmatched bases: 8. Germline V lookup: CDR1 LNHDA, CDR2 SQIVND (reference sequence). For the CDR3, the DNA is TGTGCCAGTAGTATTAGGGGACAGAGTTTTGGCTACACCTTC. This sequence encodes CASSIRGQSFGYTF.

The V and J genes are TRBV11-3 and TRBJ2-4; 7 nucleotides match TRBD2. J gave up 0 bases and V 5 bases, and 4 bases lay outside the gene matches. CDR3 length: 15 amino acids. Germline values: CDR1 SGHNT, CDR2 YENEEA. The CDR3 loop reads CASSRAGLAKNIQYF. CDR3 coding DNA: TGTGCCAGCAGCCGAGCGGGGCTAGCCAAAAACATTCAGTACTTC.

The chain employs TRBV29-1 and TRBJ2-7, with a tentative D call TRBD1 (5 bases). The germline V gene has CDR1 SQVTM and CDR2 ANQGSEA. The CDR3 spans 12 residues. V gave up 1 base and J gave up 7 bases, with 11 bases separating them. The CDR3 is CSVEATGSEQYF. The CDR3 DNA sequence: TGCAGCGTTGAAGCCACAGGTTCTGAGCAGTACTTC.

This clone came up a few times. The gene calls are TRBV7-8 and TRBJ1-3; TRBD1 agrees at 9 bases. The germline V gene has CDR1 SGHVS and CDR2 FQNEAQ. The V and J ends lost 5 bases and 4 bases, in that order; junction bases with no gene match: 6. This CDR3 region has 15 residues. The CDR3 DNA follows: TGTGCCAGCAGCAAGGGACAGGGAGGCGGAAACACCATATATTTT. Translation: CASSKGQGGGNTIYF.

A few counts support this clone. The gene calls are TRBV30 and TRBJ2-3; 14 bases are a match to TRBD2. Germline CDR1 is GTSNPN and CDR2 is SVGIG (reference sequence). The CDR3 has 16 residues. Trimming removed 2 bases from V and 4 bases from J; junction bases left unmatched: 5. CDR3 bases: TGTGCCTGGAGTCCGACTAGCGGGGGGGCCGCAGATACGCAGTATTTT. Protein product: CAWSPTSGGAADTQYF.

A few counts support this clone. The gene calls are TRBV13 and TRBJ2-7, with 7 nucleotides matching TRBD1. V lost 3 bases to trimming and J lost 3 bases; unmatched junction nucleotides: 2. This CDR3 contains 13 residues. Germline CDR1 reads PRHDT; CDR2 reads FYEKMQ (reference sequence). CDR3 DNA sequence: TGTGCCAGCAGCTTGGGACAGTTCTACGAGCAGTACTTC. It specifies CASSLGQFYEQYF.

This clone occurred many times. This rearrangement joins TRBV10-3 to TRBJ2-3; 8 bases match TRBD2. Germline V gene sequence: CDR1 ENHRY, CDR2 SYGVKD. With 4 bases clipped from V and 0 bases from J, the junction kept 6 bases outside the gene matches. The CDR3 is 16 amino acids. The CDR3 reads CAISGKAGVSTDTQYF. The CDR3 bases are TGTGCCATCAGTGGGAAAGCGGGGGTGAGCACAGATACGCAGTATTTT.

The rearrangement joins TRBV9 to TRBJ2-3, with 7 bases matching TRBD1. The ends lost 5 bases at V and 3 bases at J; junction bases unmatched: 9. The germline gives CDR1 SGDLS, CDR2 YYNGEE. The CDR3 loop spans 15 amino acids. CDR3 sequence reads: CASSSRQGGTDTQYF. CDR3 sequence (DNA): TGTGCCAGCAGTTCTAGACAGGGTGGTACAGATACGCAGTATTTT.

This clone came up a few times. The chain links TRBV5-1 to TRBJ2-5; 11 positions match TRBD2. The CDR3 covers 15 residues. Germline V CDR1 and CDR2: SGHRS, YFSETQ. V lost 5 bases to trimming and J lost 7 bases; unmatched junction nucleotides: 10. The CDR3 spells CASRLAGAEQGTQYF. CDR3 nucleotide sequence: TGCGCCAGCAGACTAGCGGGGGCCGAGCAGGGGACCCAGTACTTC.

This clone was seen ten or more times. The V and J genes are TRBV7-2 and TRBJ2-1; D uncertain. This CDR3 comprises 12 residues. Trimming left V 5 bases short and J 8 bases short, with 10 bases between. CDR1 is SGHTA, CDR2 FQGNSA, per germline. The CDR3: CASSNWQDEQFF. As DNA, the CDR3 is TGTGCCAGCAGCAATTGGCAAGATGAGCAGTTCTTC.

The J gene is TRBJ2-5, the V gene TRBV21-1; TRBD1, the D gene given by the table, was not confirmed from the DNA. TRBV21-1 is tagged as a pseudogene. The CDR3 spans 14 residues. As DNA, the CDR3 is TGTGCCAGCACCCCGGGACAGGGGCAAGAGACCCAGTACTTC. Protein: CASTPGQGQETQYF.

This clone was counted only a few times. This rearrangement joins TRBV25-1 to TRBJ2-5, with D perhaps TRBD1 (6 bases). This CDR3 comprises 13 residues. Germline loops: CDR1 MGHDK, CDR2 SYGVNS. V was shortened by 8 bases and J by 4 bases, with 14 bases between the two germline ends. The CDR3 spells CASLDSNGETQYF. As DNA, the CDR3 is TGTGCCAGCTTGGACAGCAACGGAGAGACCCAGTACTTC.

This clone was counted a few times. V and J are TRBV5-1 and TRBJ2-3; D is ambiguous. Germline V gives CDR1 SGHRS, CDR2 YFSETQ. V was trimmed by 4 bases and J by 0 bases, leaving 15 bases between them. The CDR3 contains 16 residues. CDR3 sequence (DNA): TGCGCCAGCAGCCTCCGGGTCTTGTCTAGCACAGATACGCAGTATTTT. Protein product: CASSLRVLSSTDTQYF.

The chain employs TRBV27 and TRBJ2-2; 10 positions match TRBD2. Looked up from germline, CDR1 is MNHEY and CDR2 is SMNVEV (reference sequence). J was trimmed by 2 bases and V by 2 bases; bases with no gene match: 5. The CDR3 extends over 17 amino acids. The CDR3 DNA reads TGTGCCAGCAGTTTACCACTAGCGGGGCTTAACACCGGGGAGCTGTTTTTT. Translating gives CASSLPLAGLNTGELFF.

This clone was seen a few times. The chain joins TRBV5-1 to TRBJ2-2; 8 bases agree with TRBD1. Germline CDR1 SGHRS, CDR2 YFSETQ. The CDR3 is 13 amino acids. V dropped 5 bases and J dropped 6; count of bases not matched to a gene: 3. Here the CDR3 DNA reads TGCGCCAGCAGACAGACAGGGGCCGGGGAGCTGTTTTTT. It yields the protein CASRQTGAGELFF.

This clone has more than one count but fewer than ten. The V call is TRBV9, the J call TRBJ2-1; 11 nucleotides align to TRBD2. The CDR3 is made up of 15 amino acids. Germline V gene lookup returns CDR1 SGDLS and CDR2 YYNGEE. V shed 4 bases and J 6 bases; nucleotides not matched to a gene: 6. CDR3 residues: CASSPRLAGRNEQFF. The DNA for the CDR3 is TGTGCCAGCAGCCCCCGACTAGCGGGACGCAATGAGCAGTTCTTC.

The chain combines TRBV11-2 with TRBJ1-2, with D maybe TRBD1 (5 bases). From germline, CDR1 is SGHAT and CDR2 FQNNGV. Trimming removed 0 bases at V and 4 bases at J, with 12 bases between. The CDR3 runs 15 residues. CDR3 in DNA: TGTGCCAGCAGCTTAGAGTCATCAGGGCCCTATGGCTACACCTTC. This sequence encodes CASSLESSGPYGYTF.

This clone was counted between two and nine times. The J gene is TRBJ2-5, the V gene TRBV9; a possible D gene is TRBD1 (7 bases). The CDR3 sequence is 15 residues long. The V and J ends lost 3 bases and 5 bases respectively, with 17 bases between them. Per germline, CDR1 SGDLS and CDR2 YYNGEE. CDR3 protein: CASSAHLAGGETQYF. The CDR3 DNA sequence: TGTGCCAGCAGCGCACATTTAGCAGGGGGGGAGACCCAGTACTTC.

The chain links TRBV30 to TRBJ2-3; 11 bases are shared with TRBD2. Trimming removed 5 bases from V and 4 bases from J; junction bases left unmatched: 8. The CDR3 runs to 15 residues. Germline V lookup: CDR1 GTSNPN, CDR2 SVGIG (reference sequence). CDR3 in DNA: TGTGCCTGGGGATTAGCGGGGGGGGCCCCAGATACGCAGTATTTT. Translation: CAWGLAGGAPDTQYF.

This sequence joins TRBV30 and TRBJ1-1, with a possible D match to TRBD1 (6 bases). The CDR3 extends over 12 amino acids. Between the trimmed V and J ends, which lost 2 bases and 5 bases, there was a span of 9 bases. Per germline, CDR1 GTSNPN and CDR2 SVGIG (reference sequence). The CDR3 nucleotides are TGTGCCTGGAGTAGGGGGTGGACTGAAGCTTTCTTT. Translating it yields CAWSRGWTEAFF.

This rearrangement joins TRBV7-2 to TRBJ2-7; perhaps TRBD1 as D (5 bases). The germline gives CDR1 SGHTA, CDR2 FQGNSA. The CDR3 loop spans 13 amino acids. Trimming left V 0 bases short and J 5 bases short, with 8 bases between. Here the CDR3 DNA reads TGTGCCAGCAGCTTAGCCAGGGCCCACGAGCAGTACTTC. This encodes CASSLARAHEQYF. The entire variable domain, with the rest obtained from reference TRBV7-2 and TRBJ2-7, is as follows: GAGVSQSPSNKVTEKGKDVELRCDPISGHTALYWYRQSLGQGLEFLIYFQGNSAPDKSGLPSDRFSAERTGGSVSTLTIQRTQQEDSAVYLCASSLARAHEQYFGPGTRLTVT.

This clone was detected ten times or more. The DNA of the CDR3 is TGTGCCAGCAGCCAAGCCCAGGAGAACACTGAAGCTTTCTTT. Its translation: CASSQAQENTEAFF. The chain carries TRBV7-2 and TRBJ1-1, with D unresolved. The V and J ends lost 5 bases and 1 base respectively, with 11 bases between them. The CDR3 has 14 amino acids. The V gene's germline CDR1 is SGHTA and CDR2 FQGNSA.

This clone was detected a few times. The chain combines TRBV18 with TRBJ1-5; perhaps TRBD1 as D (6 bases). Germline CDR1 is KGHSH and CDR2 is LQKENI. The CDR3 covers 16 residues. The germline V and J ends were trimmed by 2 bases and 7 bases, with 18 bases remaining between them. In DNA, the CDR3 is TGTGCCAGCTCACCAAACATTGCGGGGGGCTGGCAGCCCCAGCATTTT. It encodes CASSPNIAGGWQPQHF.

The chain carries TRBV7-9 and TRBJ2-3; 8 bases align to TRBD2. CDR3 length: 15 amino acids. Per the germline V gene, CDR1 is SEHNR and CDR2 is FQNEAQ (reference sequence). V shed 4 bases, J shed 0 bases, and the junction held 3 bases outside the gene matches. CDR3 amino acids: CASSSLAGSTDTQYF. The CDR3 nucleotides are TGTGCCAGCAGCTCGTTAGCGGGGAGCACAGATACGCAGTATTTT.